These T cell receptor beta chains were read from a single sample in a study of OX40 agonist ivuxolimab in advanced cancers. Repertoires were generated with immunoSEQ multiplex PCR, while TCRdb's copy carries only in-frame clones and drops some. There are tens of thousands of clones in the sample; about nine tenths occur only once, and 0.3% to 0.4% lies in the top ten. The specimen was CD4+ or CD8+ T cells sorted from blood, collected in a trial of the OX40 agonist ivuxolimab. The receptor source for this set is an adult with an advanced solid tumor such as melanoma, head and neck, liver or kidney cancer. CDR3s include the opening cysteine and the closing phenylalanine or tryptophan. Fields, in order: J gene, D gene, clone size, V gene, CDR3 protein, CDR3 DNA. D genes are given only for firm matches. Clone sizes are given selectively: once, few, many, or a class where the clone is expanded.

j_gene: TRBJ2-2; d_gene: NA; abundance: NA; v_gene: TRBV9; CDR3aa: CASSVVEASAGELFF; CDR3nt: TGTGCCAGCAGCGTAGTAGAAGCGTCGGCCGGGGAGCTGTTTTTT
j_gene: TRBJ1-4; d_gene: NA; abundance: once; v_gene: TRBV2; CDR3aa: CASKPGPMNEKLFF; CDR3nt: TGTGCCAGCAAACCGGGACCGATGAATGAAAAACTGTTTTTT
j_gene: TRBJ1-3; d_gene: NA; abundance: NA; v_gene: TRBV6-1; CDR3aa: CASSSRTYTIYF; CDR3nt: TGTGCCAGCAGCAGTAGGACCTACACCATATATTTT
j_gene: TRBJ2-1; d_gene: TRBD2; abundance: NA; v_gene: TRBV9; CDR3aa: CASSAGLAVSYNEQFF; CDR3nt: TGTGCCAGCAGCGCCGGACTAGCGGTTTCCTACAATGAGCAGTTCTTC
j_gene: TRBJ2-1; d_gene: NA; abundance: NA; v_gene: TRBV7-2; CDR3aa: CASSLGPGWEQFF; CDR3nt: TGTGCCAGCAGCTTAGGTCCGGGGTGGGAGCAGTTCTTC
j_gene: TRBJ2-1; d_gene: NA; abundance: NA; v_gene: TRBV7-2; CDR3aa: CASSLTRTYNEQFF; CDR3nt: TGTGCCAGCAGCTTGACTAGGACCTACAATGAGCAGTTCTTC
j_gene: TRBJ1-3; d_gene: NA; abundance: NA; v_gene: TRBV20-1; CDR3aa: CSALGGNTIYF; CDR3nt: TGCAGTGCCTTGGGCGGAAACACCATATATTTT
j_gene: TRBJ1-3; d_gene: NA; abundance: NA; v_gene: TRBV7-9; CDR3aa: CASSLLGGSPIGNTIYF; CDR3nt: TGTGCCAGCAGCTTATTGGGGGGATCCCCTATCGGAAACACCATATATTTT
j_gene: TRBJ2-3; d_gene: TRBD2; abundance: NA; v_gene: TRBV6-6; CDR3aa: CASSYAAGVTDTQYF; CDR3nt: TGTGCCAGCAGTTACGCGGCGGGAGTAACAGATACGCAGTATTTT
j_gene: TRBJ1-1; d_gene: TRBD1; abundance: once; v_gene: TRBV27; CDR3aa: CASRLTGGTEAFF; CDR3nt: TGTGCCAGCCGCTTGACAGGGGGCACTGAAGCTTTCTTT
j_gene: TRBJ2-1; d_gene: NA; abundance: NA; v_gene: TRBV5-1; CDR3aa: CASSLGSYNEQFF; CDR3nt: TGCGCCAGCAGCTTAGGCTCCTACAATGAGCAGTTCTTC
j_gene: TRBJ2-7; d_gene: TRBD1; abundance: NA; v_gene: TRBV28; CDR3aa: CASSDRGYEQYF; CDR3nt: TGTGCCAGCAGCGACAGGGGCTACGAGCAGTACTTC
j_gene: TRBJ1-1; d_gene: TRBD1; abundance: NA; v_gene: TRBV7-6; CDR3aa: CASSLLTGEFTEAFF; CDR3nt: TGTGCCAGCAGCTTACTGACAGGGGAATTCACTGAAGCTTTCTTT
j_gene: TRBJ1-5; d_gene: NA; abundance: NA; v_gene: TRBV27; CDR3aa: CASSKIPPGVGSQPQHF; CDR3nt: TGTGCCAGCAGTAAAATCCCCCCAGGGGTAGGAAGTCAGCCCCAGCATTTT
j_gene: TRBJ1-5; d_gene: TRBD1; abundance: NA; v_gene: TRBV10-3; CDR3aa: CASRERDRPNQPQHF; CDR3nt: TGTGCCAGCAGGGAGAGGGACAGGCCTAATCAGCCCCAGCATTTT
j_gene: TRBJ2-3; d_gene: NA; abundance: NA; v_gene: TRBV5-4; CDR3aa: CASSSRLRASTDTQYF; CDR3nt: TGTGCCAGCAGCTCGCGGTTGAGGGCTAGCACAGATACGCAGTATTTT
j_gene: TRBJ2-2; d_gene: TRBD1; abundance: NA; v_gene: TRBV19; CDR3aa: CASSARGPGQGHTGELFF; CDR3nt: TGTGCCAGTAGTGCCAGGGGGCCGGGACAGGGTCACACCGGGGAGCTGTTTTTT
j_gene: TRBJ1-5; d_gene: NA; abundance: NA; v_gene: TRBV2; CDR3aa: CASSETVNQPQHF; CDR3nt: TGTGCCAGCAGTGAAACAGTCAATCAGCCCCAGCATTTT
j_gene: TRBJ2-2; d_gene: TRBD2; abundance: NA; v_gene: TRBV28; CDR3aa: CASSSSGSLGGELFF; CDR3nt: TGTGCCAGCAGTTCCAGCGGGAGTTTGGGCGGGGAGCTGTTTTTT
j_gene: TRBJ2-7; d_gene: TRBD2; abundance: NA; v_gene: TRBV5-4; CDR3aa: CASSLRAGGFDEQYF; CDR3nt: TGTGCCAGCAGCTTGAGAGCGGGAGGGTTCGACGAGCAGTACTTC
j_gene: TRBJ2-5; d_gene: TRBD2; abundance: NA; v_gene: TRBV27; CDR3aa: CASSRPGAGGKETQYF; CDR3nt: TGTGCCAGCAGTCGGCCCGGGGCGGGGGGAAAAGAGACCCAGTACTTC
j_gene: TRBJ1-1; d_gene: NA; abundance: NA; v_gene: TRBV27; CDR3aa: CATMGGRGAEAFF; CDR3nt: TGTGCCACCATGGGGGGCCGCGGCGCTGAAGCTTTCTTT
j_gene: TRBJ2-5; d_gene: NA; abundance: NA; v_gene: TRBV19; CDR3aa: CASSITVQGGSQYF; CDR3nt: TGTGCCAGTAGTATAACGGTCCAGGGCGGGTCCCAGTACTTC
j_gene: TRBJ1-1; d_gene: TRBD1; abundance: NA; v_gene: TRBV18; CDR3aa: CASSPVGQGPMNTEAFF; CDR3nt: TGTGCCAGCTCACCGGTAGGACAGGGACCTATGAACACTGAAGCTTTCTTT
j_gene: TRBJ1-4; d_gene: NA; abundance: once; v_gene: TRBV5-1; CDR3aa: CASSLINGGEKLFF; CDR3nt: TGCGCCAGCAGCTTGATAAACGGCGGTGAAAAACTGTTTTTT
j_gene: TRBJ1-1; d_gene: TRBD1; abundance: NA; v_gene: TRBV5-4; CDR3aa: CASSSFGRGGAGTEAFF; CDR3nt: TGTGCCAGCAGCTCGTTTGGGAGAGGGGGCGCCGGGACTGAAGCTTTCTTT
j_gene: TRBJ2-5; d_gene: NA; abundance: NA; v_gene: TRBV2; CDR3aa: CASSTGLSQETQYF; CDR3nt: TGTGCCAGCAGTACCGGGTTGAGCCAAGAGACCCAGTACTTC
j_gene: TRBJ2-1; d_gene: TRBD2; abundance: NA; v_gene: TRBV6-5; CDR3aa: CASSYRGSGGPDEQFF; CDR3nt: TGTGCCAGCAGTTACCGGGGTAGCGGGGGGCCCGATGAGCAGTTCTTC
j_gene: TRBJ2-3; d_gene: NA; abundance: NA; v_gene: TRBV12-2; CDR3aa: CASRSRTGPDTQYF; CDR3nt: TGTGCAAGTCGCTCAAGGACAGGCCCAGATACGCAGTATTTT
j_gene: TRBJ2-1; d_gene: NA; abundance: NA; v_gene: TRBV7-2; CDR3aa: CASSLGLALADEQFF; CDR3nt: TGTGCCAGCAGCTTAGGTCTAGCACTCGCCGATGAGCAGTTCTTC
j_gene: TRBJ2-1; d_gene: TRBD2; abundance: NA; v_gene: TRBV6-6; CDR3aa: CASSSGRVYNEQFF; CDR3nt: TGTGCCAGCAGTAGCGGGAGGGTCTACAATGAGCAGTTCTTC
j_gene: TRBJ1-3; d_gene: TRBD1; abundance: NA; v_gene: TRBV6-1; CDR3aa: CASSVTGDGNTIYF; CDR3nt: TGTGCCAGCAGTGTAACAGGGGATGGAAACACCATATATTTT
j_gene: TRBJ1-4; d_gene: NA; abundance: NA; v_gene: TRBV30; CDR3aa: CAWTTRVAANEKLFF; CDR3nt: TGTGCCTGGACCACGCGGGTGGCGGCTAATGAAAAACTGTTTTTT
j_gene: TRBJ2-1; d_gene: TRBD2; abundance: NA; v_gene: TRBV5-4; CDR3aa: CASILESAGDYNEQFF; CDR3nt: TGTGCCAGCATCTTAGAATCGGCGGGGGATTACAATGAGCAGTTCTTC
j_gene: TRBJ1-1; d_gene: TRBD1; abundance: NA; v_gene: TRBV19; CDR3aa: CASSLTGLTEAFF; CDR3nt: TGTGCCAGTAGCTTGACAGGGCTCACTGAAGCTTTCTTT
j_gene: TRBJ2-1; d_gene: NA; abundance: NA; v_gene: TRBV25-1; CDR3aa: CASSDALEGVWNEQFF; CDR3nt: TGTGCCAGCAGTGATGCCCTGGAAGGGGTCTGGAATGAGCAGTTCTTC
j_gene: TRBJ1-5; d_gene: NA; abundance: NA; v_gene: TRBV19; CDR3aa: CASSRQNSNQPQHF; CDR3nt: TGTGCCAGTAGCAGACAGAATAGCAATCAGCCCCAGCATTTT
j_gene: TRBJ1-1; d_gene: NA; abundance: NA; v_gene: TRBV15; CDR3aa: CATSREPDTEAFF; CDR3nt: TGTGCCACCAGCAGAGAGCCGGACACTGAAGCTTTCTTT
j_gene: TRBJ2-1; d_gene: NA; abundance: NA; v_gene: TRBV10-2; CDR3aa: CASRGYREQFF; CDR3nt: TGCGCCAGCAGGGGCTACCGGGAGCAGTTCTTC
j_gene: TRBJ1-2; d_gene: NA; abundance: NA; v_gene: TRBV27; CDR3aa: CASSFGPPGHYGYTF; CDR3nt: TGTGCCAGCAGTTTTGGTCCGCCCGGCCACTATGGCTACACCTTC
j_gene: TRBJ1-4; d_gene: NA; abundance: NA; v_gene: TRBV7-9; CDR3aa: CASSFETGREKLFF; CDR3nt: TGTGCCAGCAGCTTCGAAACAGGGAGGGAAAAACTGTTTTTT
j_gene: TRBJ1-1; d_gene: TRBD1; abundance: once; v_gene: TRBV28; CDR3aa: CASSFDRVGTEAFF; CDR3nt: TGTGCCAGCAGTTTTGACAGGGTGGGCACTGAAGCTTTCTTT
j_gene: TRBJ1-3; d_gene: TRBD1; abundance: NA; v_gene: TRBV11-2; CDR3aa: CASSLGTGGTNSGNTIYF; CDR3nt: TGTGCCAGCAGCTTAGGGACAGGGGGCACGAACTCTGGAAACACCATATATTTT
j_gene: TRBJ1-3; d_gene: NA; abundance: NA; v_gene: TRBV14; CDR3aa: CASRNRAGNTIYF; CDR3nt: TGTGCCAGCAGGAACAGGGCTGGAAACACCATATATTTT
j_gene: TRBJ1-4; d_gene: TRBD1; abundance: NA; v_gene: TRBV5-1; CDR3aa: CASSPRTGPNEKLFF; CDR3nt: TGCGCCAGCAGCCCCAGGACAGGGCCTAATGAAAAACTGTTTTTT
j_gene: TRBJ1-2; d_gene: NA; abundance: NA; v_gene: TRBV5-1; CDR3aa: CASSLGPAKGYGYTF; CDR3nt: TGCGCCAGCAGCTTGGGTCCGGCGAAGGGCTATGGCTACACCTTC
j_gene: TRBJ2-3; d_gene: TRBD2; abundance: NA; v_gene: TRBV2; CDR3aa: CASSAPSRGLAGVGDTQYF; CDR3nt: TGTGCCAGCAGTGCGCCTTCGAGGGGACTAGCGGGAGTCGGGGATACGCAGTATTTT
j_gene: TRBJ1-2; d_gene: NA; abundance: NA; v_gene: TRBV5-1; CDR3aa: CASSLARGPNYGYTF; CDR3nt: TGCGCCAGCAGCTTGGCCAGGGGACCTAACTATGGCTACACCTTC